Listed below are T cell receptor beta chains from one sample, sequenced in a study of control samples from healthy donors and cancer patients. Repertoires were generated with immunoSEQ multiplex PCR, while TCRdb's copy carries only in-frame clones and drops some. The sample has some 79,000 clones; approximately 84% are singletons. Sequenced material: blood. The receptor set was obtained from a woman between 45 and 65 years old in good health. CDR3s include the opening cysteine and the closing phenylalanine or tryptophan. Each record gives: V gene, J gene, clone size, D gene, CDR3 protein, CDR3 DNA. The D gene is left open where the match is weak. Clone sizes are given selectively: once, few, many, or a class where the clone is expanded.

V gene: TRBV5-6; J gene: TRBJ2-3; clone size: NA; D gene: TRBD1; CDR3 protein: CASSSDREDTQYF; CDR3 DNA: TGTGCCAGCAGCTCGGACAGGGAGGATACGCAGTATTTT
V gene: TRBV9; J gene: TRBJ2-7; clone size: NA; D gene: TRBD2; CDR3 protein: CASSPRLAGAADEQYF; CDR3 DNA: TGTGCCAGCAGCCCAAGACTAGCGGGAGCTGCAGACGAGCAGTACTTC
V gene: TRBV9; J gene: TRBJ2-7; clone size: NA; D gene: TRBD2; CDR3 protein: CASSAGSGGPYEQYF; CDR3 DNA: TGTGCCAGCAGCGCCGGGAGCGGGGGGCCCTACGAGCAGTACTTC
V gene: TRBV6-5; J gene: TRBJ2-6; clone size: NA; D gene: NA; CDR3 protein: CASYGSGANVLTF; CDR3 DNA: TGTGCCAGCTACGGTTCTGGGGCCAACGTCCTGACTTTC
V gene: TRBV18; J gene: TRBJ1-1; clone size: few; D gene: TRBD1; CDR3 protein: CASSPPQGGGTEAFF; CDR3 DNA: TGTGCCAGCTCACCACCTCAGGGGGGGGGCACTGAAGCTTTCTTT
V gene: TRBV29-1; J gene: TRBJ1-1; clone size: once; D gene: NA; CDR3 protein: CSVGGGNLWVGAFF; CDR3 DNA: TGCAGCGTGGGGGGGGGAAATCTTTGGGTCGGAGCTTTCTTT
V gene: TRBV11-2; J gene: TRBJ2-3; clone size: NA; D gene: NA; CDR3 protein: CASSSLYTDTQYF; CDR3 DNA: TGTGCCAGCAGCTCCCTCTACACAGATACGCAGTATTTT
V gene: TRBV5-1; J gene: TRBJ2-1; clone size: NA; D gene: TRBD2; CDR3 protein: CASSSLAGGGDNEQFF; CDR3 DNA: TGCGCCAGCAGCTCCCTAGCGGGAGGGGGGGACAATGAGCAGTTCTTC
V gene: TRBV5-1; J gene: TRBJ2-1; clone size: once; D gene: TRBD2; CDR3 protein: CASSRGDNEQFF; CDR3 DNA: TGCGCCAGCAGCCGGGGGGACAATGAGCAGTTCTTC
V gene: TRBV3-1/TRBV3-2; J gene: TRBJ1-5; clone size: NA; D gene: TRBD1; CDR3 protein: CASSRTGRDQPQHF; CDR3 DNA: TGTGCCAGCAGCCGGACAGGGAGGGATCAGCCCCAGCATTTT
V gene: TRBV28; J gene: TRBJ1-5; clone size: NA; D gene: NA; CDR3 protein: CASGWVNQPQHF; CDR3 DNA: TGTGCCAGCGGTTGGGTCAATCAGCCCCAGCATTTT
V gene: TRBV5-5; J gene: TRBJ2-7; clone size: NA; D gene: NA; CDR3 protein: CASSWTTSYEQYF; CDR3 DNA: TGTGCCAGCAGTTGGACGACTAGCTACGAGCAGTACTTC
V gene: TRBV25-1; J gene: TRBJ1-6; clone size: NA; D gene: NA; CDR3 protein: CASSRRLNNSPLHF; CDR3 DNA: TGTGCCAGCAGCCGACGGTTGAATAATTCACCCCTCCACTTT
V gene: TRBV12-5; J gene: TRBJ2-1; clone size: NA; D gene: NA; CDR3 protein: CASAIYNEQFF; CDR3 DNA: TGTGCTAGTGCCATTTACAATGAGCAGTTCTTC
V gene: TRBV2; J gene: TRBJ1-2; clone size: few; D gene: NA; CDR3 protein: CARRDSNAFYGYTF; CDR3 DNA: TGTGCCAGGCGCGATTCAAACGCGTTCTATGGCTACACCTTC
V gene: TRBV28; J gene: TRBJ1-4; clone size: NA; D gene: NA; CDR3 protein: CASSSLGTFGIEKLFF; CDR3 DNA: TGTGCCAGCAGTTCGCTCGGGACGTTTGGCATTGAAAAACTGTTTTTT
V gene: TRBV10-3; J gene: TRBJ1-5; clone size: NA; D gene: NA; CDR3 protein: CAISEGAANSNQPQHF; CDR3 DNA: TGTGCCATCAGTGAAGGGGCAGCAAATAGCAATCAGCCCCAGCATTTT
V gene: TRBV7-9; J gene: TRBJ2-7; clone size: NA; D gene: TRBD1; CDR3 protein: CASSSGTGRDEQYF; CDR3 DNA: TGTGCCAGCAGCTCAGGGACAGGGAGGGATGAGCAGTACTTC
V gene: TRBV5-1; J gene: TRBJ2-5; clone size: NA; D gene: TRBD2; CDR3 protein: CASSWSGTSQETQYF; CDR3 DNA: TGCGCCAGCAGCTGGTCCGGGACTAGCCAAGAGACCCAGTACTTC
V gene: TRBV10-3; J gene: TRBJ1-1; clone size: few; D gene: NA; CDR3 protein: CAISERGGGEAFF; CDR3 DNA: TGTGCCATCAGTGAGCGCGGAGGGGGTGAGGCTTTCTTT
V gene: TRBV2; J gene: TRBJ2-1; clone size: NA; D gene: NA; CDR3 protein: CASSEWNGIRSSYNEQFF; CDR3 DNA: TGTGCCAGCAGTGAATGGAACGGAATCAGGAGCTCCTACAATGAGCAGTTCTTC
V gene: TRBV5-1; J gene: TRBJ2-5; clone size: NA; D gene: NA; CDR3 protein: CASSLLDQETQYF; CDR3 DNA: TGCGCCAGCAGCTTGTTGGACCAAGAGACCCAGTACTTC
V gene: TRBV6-6; J gene: TRBJ1-1; clone size: once; D gene: NA; CDR3 protein: CASSYDGNTEAFF; CDR3 DNA: TGTGCCAGCAGCTACGACGGAAACACTGAAGCTTTCTTT
V gene: TRBV7-8; J gene: TRBJ1-1; clone size: NA; D gene: NA; CDR3 protein: CASSPFARRMNTEAFF; CDR3 DNA: TGTGCCAGCAGCCCCTTCGCCCGCAGGATGAACACTGAAGCTTTCTTT
V gene: TRBV29-1; J gene: TRBJ2-7; clone size: NA; D gene: TRBD1; CDR3 protein: CSVEGGQGTGQYF; CDR3 DNA: TGCAGCGTTGAGGGGGGACAGGGTACCGGGCAGTACTTC
V gene: TRBV24-1; J gene: TRBJ1-2; clone size: NA; D gene: NA; CDR3 protein: CATKRWNYGYTF; CDR3 DNA: TGTGCCACCAAAAGATGGAACTATGGCTACACCTTC
V gene: TRBV28; J gene: TRBJ2-7; clone size: NA; D gene: TRBD2; CDR3 protein: CASRVAGGTYEQYF; CDR3 DNA: TGTGCCAGCAGGGTAGCGGGGGGAACCTACGAGCAGTACTTC
V gene: TRBV7-3; J gene: TRBJ2-5; clone size: NA; D gene: TRBD1; CDR3 protein: CASSPRDSHQETQYF; CDR3 DNA: TGTGCCAGCAGCCCCCGGGACAGCCACCAAGAGACCCAGTACTTC
V gene: TRBV7-9; J gene: TRBJ1-1; clone size: NA; D gene: TRBD1; CDR3 protein: CASSQGTGAEAFF; CDR3 DNA: TGTGCCAGCAGCCAGGGGACAGGGGCTGAAGCTTTCTTT
V gene: TRBV15; J gene: TRBJ1-1; clone size: NA; D gene: NA; CDR3 protein: CATSPINTEAFF; CDR3 DNA: TGTGCCACCAGTCCAATTAACACTGAAGCTTTCTTT
V gene: TRBV29-1; J gene: TRBJ1-2; clone size: NA; D gene: NA; CDR3 protein: CSVLLGGSGYTF; CDR3 DNA: TGCAGCGTCTTGCTGGGGGGATCTGGCTACACCTTC
V gene: TRBV4-1; J gene: TRBJ1-4; clone size: NA; D gene: NA; CDR3 protein: CASSLGPGQPNEKLFF; CDR3 DNA: TGCGCCAGCAGCCTGGGTCCGGGACAACCTAATGAAAAACTGTTTTTT
V gene: TRBV3-1/TRBV3-2; J gene: TRBJ2-5; clone size: NA; D gene: TRBD1; CDR3 protein: CASSQGGAGTGGTQYF; CDR3 DNA: TGTGCCAGCAGCCAAGGCGGAGCCGGGACAGGGGGGACCCAGTACTTC
V gene: TRBV9; J gene: TRBJ1-1; clone size: once; D gene: NA; CDR3 protein: CASSVGAAPNTEAFF; CDR3 DNA: TGTGCCAGCAGCGTAGGGGCGGCCCCGAACACTGAAGCTTTCTTT
V gene: TRBV28; J gene: TRBJ1-1; clone size: NA; D gene: NA; CDR3 protein: CASSIPSVRRRGNTEAFF; CDR3 DNA: TGTGCCAGCAGCATTCCATCGGTGAGGCGGAGGGGGAACACTGAAGCTTTCTTT
V gene: TRBV2; J gene: TRBJ2-5; clone size: NA; D gene: NA; CDR3 protein: CASSGMGREAQYF; CDR3 DNA: TGTGCCAGCAGTGGTATGGGGCGAGAGGCCCAGTACTTC
V gene: TRBV18; J gene: TRBJ2-3; clone size: NA; D gene: TRBD1; CDR3 protein: CASSLGQGATDTQYF; CDR3 DNA: TGTGCCAGCTCGCTCGGACAGGGGGCAACGGATACGCAGTATTTT
V gene: TRBV5-4; J gene: TRBJ2-1; clone size: NA; D gene: NA; CDR3 protein: CASSLSLGRDEQFF; CDR3 DNA: TGTGCCAGCAGCTTATCCTTGGGCCGGGATGAGCAGTTCTTC
V gene: TRBV6-4; J gene: TRBJ2-2; clone size: NA; D gene: TRBD2; CDR3 protein: CASSRTSGSSGELFF; CDR3 DNA: TGTGCCAGCAGCAGGACTAGCGGGAGCTCCGGGGAGCTGTTTTTT
V gene: TRBV29-1; J gene: TRBJ2-7; clone size: NA; D gene: NA; CDR3 protein: CSAQQGREQYF; CDR3 DNA: TGCAGCGCGCAACAGGGTCGCGAGCAGTACTTC
V gene: TRBV28; J gene: TRBJ1-5; clone size: once; D gene: NA; CDR3 protein: CASSPLGGVGSPQHF; CDR3 DNA: TGTGCCAGCAGTCCACTCGGCGGCGTGGGATCGCCCCAGCATTTT
V gene: TRBV4-1; J gene: TRBJ2-1; clone size: NA; D gene: NA; CDR3 protein: CASSQVGGRISYNEQFF; CDR3 DNA: TGCGCCAGCAGCCAAGTTGGGGGGAGGATCTCCTACAATGAGCAGTTCTTC
V gene: TRBV9; J gene: TRBJ2-3; clone size: NA; D gene: TRBD2; CDR3 protein: CASSVTSGSRVDTQYF; CDR3 DNA: TGTGCCAGCAGCGTAACTAGCGGTTCCCGGGTAGATACGCAGTATTTT
V gene: TRBV5-4; J gene: TRBJ2-3; clone size: NA; D gene: NA; CDR3 protein: CASSFSGADTQYF; CDR3 DNA: TGTGCCAGCAGCTTCTCCGGGGCAGATACGCAGTATTTT
V gene: TRBV12-3/TRBV12-4; J gene: TRBJ1-3; clone size: NA; D gene: NA; CDR3 protein: CASKRQRHTTIYF; CDR3 DNA: TGTGCCAGCAAGCGACAGCGACACACCACCATATATTTT
V gene: TRBV29-1; J gene: TRBJ2-1; clone size: NA; D gene: NA; CDR3 protein: CSVPRGSSYNEQFF; CDR3 DNA: TGCAGCGTTCCTCGGGGGAGCTCCTACAATGAGCAGTTCTTC
V gene: TRBV28; J gene: TRBJ2-4; clone size: NA; D gene: NA; CDR3 protein: CASSPFQVGKNIQYF; CDR3 DNA: TGTGCCAGCAGTCCCTTCCAAGTGGGGAAAAACATTCAGTACTTC
V gene: TRBV30; J gene: TRBJ2-7; clone size: NA; D gene: TRBD2; CDR3 protein: CAWTTGLANEQYF; CDR3 DNA: TGTGCCTGGACTACGGGACTAGCGAACGAGCAGTACTTC
V gene: TRBV27; J gene: TRBJ2-3; clone size: NA; D gene: NA; CDR3 protein: CASRQGDKDTQYF; CDR3 DNA: TGTGCCAGCAGACAGGGTGATAAAGATACGCAGTATTTT
V gene: TRBV24-1; J gene: TRBJ1-6; clone size: NA; D gene: NA; CDR3 protein: CATSDARTANSPLHF; CDR3 DNA: TGTGCCACCAGTGACGCCCGGACAGCGAATTCACCCCTCCACTTT
V gene: TRBV19; J gene: TRBJ1-2; clone size: once; D gene: NA; CDR3 protein: CASSIDSSSGGYTF; CDR3 DNA: TGTGCCAGTAGTATTGACTCTTCTTCAGGGGGCTACACCTTC
V gene: TRBV27; J gene: TRBJ1-1; clone size: NA; D gene: NA; CDR3 protein: CASSLWGGRTEAFF; CDR3 DNA: TGTGCCAGCAGTTTATGGGGGGGGCGGACTGAAGCTTTCTTT
V gene: TRBV7-2; J gene: TRBJ1-6; clone size: NA; D gene: NA; CDR3 protein: CASSRDLQSNSPLHF; CDR3 DNA: TGTGCCAGCAGCCGGGACCTACAGAGTAATTCACCCCTCCACTTT